The subject of this entry is one T cell receptor (beta chain). Its antigen is unidentified. Clones were sequenced by immunoSEQ multiplex PCR, and TCRdb holds only the in-frame ones, with some missing. The sample shows roughly 350,000 clones, about 87% of them seen only once. The CDR3 is 13 residues long. Trimming removed 7 bases at V and 4 bases at J, with 13 bases between. This record belongs to a study of Ad26.COV2.S vaccination and SARS-CoV-2 variants. Study observations and caveats: Reportedly, after vaccination the spike-specific CD8+ and CD4+ T cell responses displayed substantial breadth.

Specified treatment: around 19 received Ad26.COV2.S at low or high dose, single or two shots; 5 received placebo; per-sample allocation not given. Sampling was done on day 63 after the first vaccine or placebo injection. This chain joins TRBV12-3 or TRBV12-4 and TRBJ1-1; unclear D gene. This TCR was recovered from a person aged 18 to 65 who received the Ad26.COV2.S COVID-19 vaccine or a placebo. The material sequenced was peripheral blood, taken in a trial of Ad26.COV2.S vaccine versus placebo. The CDR3 region is CASIQLSGTEAFF. The DNA for the CDR3 is TGTGCCAGCATCCAACTATCGGGCACTGAAGCTTTCTTT.